The present T cell receptor (beta chain) was sequenced within a study of T cells in Graves' hyperthyroidism and ophthalmopathy. Amplification of TCR beta CDR3 regions was performed using RNA transcripts as template. The TCR CDR3 first-round RT-PCR relied on the HTBI primer set. MiXCR was run by TCRdb on the multiplex PCR reads, yielding one entry per CDR3 protein. Of a few hundred thousand distinct CDR3 sequences listed, around 16% are singletons. Germline values: CDR1 SGDLS, CDR2 YYNGEE. The CDR3 loop spans 15 amino acids. V lost 3 bases and J 1 base, leaving 10 bases between the germline ends. Only a few counts were recorded for this clonotype.

The sequenced material came from blood. The TCR originated in a woman aged 25 to 45 with Graves' hyperthyroidism. The gene calls are TRBV9 and TRBJ1-4, with a tentative D call TRBD1 (5 bases). In nucleotides, the CDR3 is TGTGCCAGCAGCGGGCCGGGACTAACTAATGAAAAACTGTTTTTT. It codes for CASSGPGLTNEKLFF.